Shown below are 4 T cell receptor beta chains from a single sample sequenced in a study of tumor-infiltrating lymphocytes in primary liver carcinoma. Researchers drew blood RNA from unsorted whole blood and extracted germline DNA as well. TCR beta cDNA was made from approximately 500 ng total RNA with a constant-region primer. Modified slightly, ARM-PCR produced TCR beta libraries over three nested multiplex PCR rounds. Both of the initial two PCR rounds ran for around 9 cycles and employed TRBV1-TRBV30 forward primers alongside a C-beta reverse primer. TCRdb reanalysed the multiplex PCR reads using MiXCR and keeps one entry per CDR3 protein. The sample has hundreds of thousands of distinct CDR3 sequences; 45% to 70% are singletons. The sample consisted of peripheral blood. These receptor sequences come from a woman aged 30 to 39 with primary liver carcinoma and hepatitis B virus infection.

This clonotype showed up many times. This chain joins TRBV4-2 and TRBJ2-2, with D unresolved. CDR1 and CDR2 from the germline V gene are LGHNA and YNFKEQ. This CDR3 region has 18 residues. Deletions cut 0 bases from V and 5 bases from J, with 19 bases between. The CDR3 nucleotides are TGTGCCAGCAGCCAAGATAAAGGGCGCCCCGTTAGAACCGGGGAGCTGTTTTTT. The encoded protein is CASSQDKGRPVRTGELFF.

As to this clonotype: Since a much larger clone is just one base distant, this may be a read error. This chain connects TRBV6-5 to TRBJ2-7; 9 nucleotides line up with TRBD1. The CDR3 sequence is 14 residues long. V shed 8 bases and J 5 bases; nucleotides not matched to a gene: 10. CDR1 and CDR2 from the germline V gene are MNHEY and SVGAGI. The CDR3 spells CASGPRTGAHEQYF. As DNA, the CDR3 is TGTGCCAGCGGTCCCAGGACAGGGGCCCACGAGCAGTACTTC.

The genes are TRBV12-3 or TRBV12-4 and TRBJ1-3; D remains unclear. Trimming took 7 bases from V and 0 from J, leaving 7 bases between them. This CDR3 has 13 amino acids. The CDR3 DNA sequence: TGTGCCAGCAAGTTGATCTCTGGAAACACCATATATTTT. Translated, it gives CASKLISGNTIYF.

This clonotype was counted between two and nine times. The chain's CDR3 is CASSLLHGEAFF. The CDR3 DNA sequence: TGTGCCAGCAGTTTATTACACGGTGAAGCTTTCTTT. The genes are TRBV28 and TRBJ1-1, with unresolved D. V was clipped by 1 base and J by 7 bases, with 7 bases between them. Germline V gene data show CDR1 as MDHEN and CDR2 as SYDVKM. This CDR3 region has 12 residues. The variable domain in full, completed from reference TRBV28 and TRBJ1-1, reads DVKVTQSSRYLVKRTGEKVFLECVQDMDHENMFWYRQDPGLGLRLIYFSYDVKMKEKGDIPEGYSVSREKKERFSLILESASTNQTSMYLCASSLLHGEAFFGQGTRLTVV.